Below, 9 T cell receptor beta chains from the same sample are listed, as sequenced in a study of T cell responses to AZD1222 COVID-19 vaccine. Generated by immunoSEQ multiplex PCR, the TCRdb table keeps only in-frame clones and is missing some. The data hold more than 80,000 clones, with 80% to 95% observed a single time. Sequencing used peripheral blood, obtained 28 days after the second AZD1222 dose. These receptors came from an adult who received the AZD1222 COVID-19 vaccine.

The chain recombines TRBV7-9 with TRBJ1-4; unclear D gene. This CDR3 is 12 amino acids long. V was trimmed by 5 bases and J by 8 bases, leaving 9 bases between them. In germline, CDR1 is SEHNR, CDR2 FQNEAQ (reference sequence). CDR3 sequence reads: CASSQRWEKLFF. In DNA form, the CDR3 reads TGTGCCAGCAGCCAACGGTGGGAAAAACTGTTTTTT.

This clone occurred once. CDR3 sequence: CASSQGGRGSTDTQYF. The CDR3 DNA is TGCGCCAGCAGCCAAGGAGGGCGGGGCTCCACAGATACGCAGTATTTT. V is TRBV4-1 and J is TRBJ2-3; D is possibly TRBD2 (6 bases). The CDR3 spans 16 residues. V lost 1 base to trimming and J lost 2 bases, with 13 bases between them. The germline V gene has CDR1 MGHRA and CDR2 YSYEKL.

This chain links TRBV5-4 with TRBJ1-1, with 7 bases matching TRBD1. Germline CDR1 SGHNT, CDR2 YYREEE (reference sequence). The CDR3 contains 17 residues. Unmatched junction bases numbered 17, after V lost 5 bases and J lost 4 bases. The CDR3 nucleotides are TGTGCCAGCAGTGAAGACCGGGACAGCCGCTTTAGCACTGAAGCTTTCTTT. This encodes CASSEDRDSRFSTEAFF. Full variable domain (missing parts from reference TRBV5-4 and TRBJ1-1): ETGVTQSPTHLIKTRGQQVTLRCSSQSGHNTVSWYQQALGQGPQFIFQYYREEENGRGNFPPRFSGLQFPNYSSELNVNALELDDSALYLCASSEDRDSRFSTEAFFGQGTRLTVV.

V gene TRBV29-1 combines with J gene TRBJ1-2, with 7 nucleotides matching TRBD1. The CDR3 is 14 amino acids. Germline V lookup: CDR1 SQVTM, CDR2 ANQGSEA. V was clipped by 1 base and J by 4 bases; unmatched bases: 6. The CDR3 sequence is CSVEGQGLGYGYTF. In nucleotides, the CDR3 is TGCAGCGTTGAAGGACAGGGCCTAGGCTATGGCTACACCTTC.

V gene TRBV23-1 combines with J gene TRBJ2-7, with 7 positions matching TRBD1. TRBV23-1 has ORF status, its function being uncertain. This CDR3 has 14 amino acids. The V and J ends lost 4 bases and 4 bases, in that order; junction bases with no gene match: 7. In DNA form, the CDR3 reads TGCGCCAGCAGTCCCTTGACAGGGCGGTACGAGCAGTACTTC. Its translation: CASSPLTGRYEQYF.

The V call is TRBV3-1 (or the pseudogene TRBV3-2), the J call TRBJ2-1, with 15 bases lining up with TRBD2. The CDR3 is 19 residues long. The germline V gene encodes CDR1 LGHDT and CDR2 YNNKEL (reference sequence). Trimming took 4 bases from V and 2 from J; bases not matched to a gene: 9. The CDR3 DNA reads TGTGCCAGCAGCCTGACCGGACTAGCGGGGGGGTCAACCTACAATGAGCAGTTCTTC. Amino acid sequence: CASSLTGLAGGSTYNEQFF.

The chain has TRBV19 and TRBJ1-1; TRBD1 matches 9 bases. This CDR3 comprises 14 residues. Germline lookup yields CDR1 LNHDA and CDR2 SQIVND (reference sequence). Unmatched junction bases numbered 10, after V lost 5 bases and J lost 9 bases. In nucleotides, the CDR3 is TGTGCCAGTAGTGGGGACAGGGAAGTTGGGAAAGCTTTCTTT. Translated, it gives CASSGDREVGKAFF.

CDR3 in DNA: TGTGCCAGCAGCTCTGGAGTTAACACCGGGGAGCTGTTTTTT. It is translated as CASSSGVNTGELFF. The V call is TRBV7-3, the J call TRBJ2-2; the D is unclear. Germline CDR1 SGHTA, CDR2 FQGTGA. V lost 4 bases, J lost 2 bases, and 8 bases lay in between. The CDR3 consists of 14 residues.

V usage is TRBV6-5 and J usage is TRBJ1-3; D gene uncertain. This CDR3 contains 14 residues. Trimming pared 6 bases from V and 2 bases from J, leaving 11 bases between. Germline V gene data show CDR1 as MNHEY and CDR2 as SVGAGI. CDR3 sequence: CASRPAGTGNTIYF. The CDR3 DNA follows: TGTGCCAGCAGACCCGCGGGGACTGGAAACACCATATATTTT.